These 9 T cell receptor beta chains originate from one sample sequenced in a study of T cells after yellow fever vaccination. Using its own MiXCR run on the 5' RACE reads, TCRdb lists one record per CDR3 protein. The sample has some 350,000 distinct CDR3 sequences, 8.5% to 10% seen once; the top ten hold roughly 18%. Source: PBMCs, taken on the day of the first yellow fever vaccination. These receptors were collected from a young man who received the YFV17D yellow fever vaccine.

This clonotype showed up many times. This chain connects TRBV7-3 to TRBJ1-1, with TRBD1 matching over 8 bases. This CDR3 region has 15 residues. The germline V gene has CDR1 SGHTA and CDR2 FQGTGA. V trimming: 5 bases; J trimming: 10 bases; junction bases outside the gene matches: 15. The CDR3 DNA follows: TGTGCCAGCAGCCCGGCCGGACAGGGAAGGTCAGGAGCTTTCTTT. Translation gives CASSPAGQGRSGAFF.

This rearrangement joins TRBV4-1 to TRBJ2-3; no definite D call. The CDR3 is 13 amino acids. Between the trimmed V and J ends, which lost 4 bases and 2 bases, there was a span of 7 bases. Per germline, CDR1 MGHRA and CDR2 YSYEKL. CDR3 protein: CASSPSFTDTQYF. The DNA for the CDR3 is TGCGCCAGCAGCCCCAGCTTCACAGATACGCAGTATTTT.

The chain is built from TRBV3-1 and TRBJ2-6, with D unclear. V was shortened by 1 base and J by 1 base, with 11 bases between the two germline ends. The CDR3 loop spans 17 amino acids. The germline gives CDR1 LGHDT, CDR2 YNNKEL (reference sequence). The CDR3 nucleotides read TGTGCCAGCAGCCAAGTTGTTACGGTATCTGGGGCCAACGTCCTGACTTTC. Translating it yields CASSQVVTVSGANVLTF.

This chain uses TRBV7-2 with TRBJ2-5, with D perhaps being TRBD1 or TRBD2 (6 bases each). Germline-derived CDR1 and CDR2 are SGHTA and FQGNSA. Trimming cost V 4 bases and J 9 bases, with 18 bases left between them. The CDR3 contains 14 residues. The DNA of the CDR3 is TGTGCCAGCAGCTCGACGGGGGCCCCCGGGGCCCAGTACTTC. The encoded protein is CASSSTGAPGAQYF.

The J gene is TRBJ2-5, the V gene TRBV6-2 or TRBV6-3; D might be TRBD2 (6 bases). Trimming pared 2 bases from V and 2 bases from J, leaving 12 bases between. Germline V gives CDR1 MNHEY, CDR2 SVGEGT. The CDR3 consists of 15 residues. In nucleotides, the CDR3 is TGTGCCAGCAGTTACGGGGCGGGGTTACAAGAGACCCAGTACTTC. Its protein product is CASSYGAGLQETQYF.

J is TRBJ2-2 and V is TRBV6-4; D might be TRBD2 (5 bases). The germline V gene has CDR1 MRHNA and CDR2 SNTAGT. The CDR3 consists of 14 residues. Trimming left V 5 bases short and J 0 bases short, with 7 bases between. The CDR3 spells CASSSGANTGELFF. The CDR3 bases are TGTGCCAGCAGTAGCGGAGCGAACACCGGGGAGCTGTTTTTT.

V gene TRBV25-1 combines with J gene TRBJ1-1; TRBD1 agrees at 7 bases. After removal of 4 bases from V and 0 bases from J, the junction contained 11 bases not matched to a gene. Germline CDR1 is MGHDK and CDR2 is SYGVNS. The CDR3 is 17 amino acids. DNA of the CDR3: TGTGCCAGCAGTGTTTTACCCCCAGGGGGGGTGAACACTGAAGCTTTCTTT. Its protein is CASSVLPPGGVNTEAFF.

This clonotype occurred a few times. The CDR3 nucleotides read TGCGCCAGCAGCTTGGACGGGGGTAGATCCTACAATGAGCAGTTCTTC. Translating it yields CASSLDGGRSYNEQFF. V is TRBV5-1 and J is TRBJ2-1; TRBD2 might be the D (6 bases). V lost 0 bases to trimming and J lost 1 base, with 11 bases between them. The CDR3 has 16 amino acids. CDR1 is SGHRS and CDR2 is YFSETQ in the germline V gene.

This clonotype has only a few counts. The chain uses TRBV11-1 and TRBJ2-1; 16 bases agree with TRBD2. The ends lost 5 bases at V and 0 bases at J; junction bases unmatched: 7. The length of the CDR3 is 19 residues. From germline, CDR1 is SGHAT and CDR2 FQDESV (reference sequence). The CDR3 nucleotides read TGTGCCAGCAGCCAGGGACTAGCGGGGGGGCACAGCTCCTACAATGAGCAGTTCTTC. Translating it yields CASSQGLAGGHSSYNEQFF.